Listed below are T cell receptor beta chains from one sample, sequenced in a study of blood T cell repertoires in COVID-19. Libraries were prepared by immunoSEQ multiplex PCR; TCRdb keeps only in-frame clonotypes and omits some of them. This sample has some 460,000 clones; 87% occur once, and the top ten carry 0.7%. Sequencing input: PBMCs or T cells enriched from blood (not recorded which). The receptor set was obtained from a young woman who had recovered from COVID-19. The CDR3 runs from the conserved cysteine through the conserved F or W. A D gene is named only where the DNA matches it firmly. The size field is filled for only some rows; it gives once, few, many or a size class.

j_call v_call clone_size d_call cdr3_aa cdr3_nt
TRBJ2-7 TRBV5-1 . TRBD1 CASSLDRGVHYEQYF TGCGCCAGCAGCTTGGACAGGGGGGTACACTACGAGCAGTACTTC
TRBJ1-2 TRBV5-1 . . CASSRADSNYGYTF TGCGCCAGCAGCCGGGCGGACAGCAACTATGGCTACACCTTC
TRBJ2-2 TRBV28 few . CASRGGDRVGELFF TGTGCCAGCAGAGGGGGGGATAGGGTCGGGGAGCTGTTTTTT
TRBJ2-7 TRBV5-1 . . CASSLEDSPLYEQYF TGCGCCAGCAGCTTGGAGGACAGTCCACTATACGAGCAGTACTTC
TRBJ1-4 TRBV5-6 . TRBD1 CASSPRTGVEKLFF TGTGCCAGCAGCCCAAGGACAGGGGTGGAAAAACTGTTTTTT
TRBJ1-2 TRBV5-6 once TRBD1 CASTVTGDYGYTF TGTGCCAGCACCGTAACAGGGGACTATGGCTACACCTTC
TRBJ2-7 TRBV28 . TRBD2 CASSLISGGAIYEQYF TGTGCCAGCAGTTTAATAAGCGGGGGGGCCATTTACGAGCAGTACTTC
TRBJ1-5 TRBV19 few TRBD1 CASSLGIPRGRREPQPQHF TGTGCCAGTAGCCTAGGGATCCCCAGGGGGCGCAGAGAACCCCAGCCCCAGCATTTT
TRBJ1-2 TRBV5-1 . TRBD1 CASSLGRDSAHGYTF TGCGCCAGCAGCCTGGGCCGGGACAGTGCTCATGGCTACACCTTC
TRBJ2-1 TRBV4-1 . TRBD2 CASSFGTSSENEQFF TGCGCCAGCAGCTTCGGGACTAGCTCGGAAAATGAGCAGTTCTTC
TRBJ2-7 TRBV13 . TRBD2 CASSPQTSGVGLEQYF TGTGCCAGCAGCCCCCAGACTAGCGGGGTGGGTCTGGAGCAGTACTTC
TRBJ2-2 TRBV12-5 . . CASGFRSRNTGELFF TGTGCTAGTGGTTTTAGATCTAGGAACACCGGGGAGCTGTTTTTT
TRBJ1-3 TRBV29-1 . TRBD1 CSVVQGAHGNTIYF TGCAGCGTCGTACAGGGGGCGCATGGAAACACCATATATTTT
TRBJ2-5 TRBV7-8 . . CASSLSGTFHETQYF TGTGCCAGCAGCCTTTCGGGGACATTTCACGAGACCCAGTACTTC
TRBJ2-7 TRBV3-1/TRBV3-2 . TRBD1 CASSQDLDRNRNEQYF TGTGCCAGCAGCCAAGATCTGGACAGGAATAGGAACGAGCAGTACTTC
TRBJ2-5 TRBV20-1 . . CSADRETQYF TGCAGTGCAGACAGGGAGACCCAGTACTTC
TRBJ2-7 TRBV27 . TRBD2 CASSLLGRGSYEQYF TGTGCCAGCAGTTTATTGGGGCGGGGGAGTTACGAGCAGTACTTC
TRBJ2-3 TRBV30 . TRBD2 CAWSAGLAEDTQYF TGTGCCTGGAGTGCAGGACTAGCGGAGGATACGCAGTATTTT
TRBJ1-2 TRBV2 . TRBD1 CASSVDRWDYGYTF TGTGCCAGCAGCGTGGACAGGTGGGACTATGGCTACACCTTC
TRBJ2-3 TRBV5-8 few . CASRRGSGRSVPDTQYF TGTGCCAGCAGACGGGGGTCGGGACGGAGCGTCCCGGATACGCAGTATTTT
TRBJ2-7 TRBV7-3 . TRBD2 CASSLSGGGSYEQYF TGTGCCAGCAGCCTTAGCGGGGGCGGTTCCTACGAGCAGTACTTC
TRBJ2-3 TRBV6-1 . TRBD1 CASSEGQVDTQYF TGTGCCAGCAGTGAGGGACAGGTAGATACGCAGTATTTT
TRBJ1-1 TRBV19 . . CASRRPRAARNTEAFF TGTGCCAGTAGGCGGCCCAGGGCCGCTAGAAACACTGAAGCTTTCTTT
TRBJ2-3 TRBV19 . TRBD2 CASSNSGGAFGTDTQYF TGTGCCAGTAGTAATAGCGGGGGGGCGTTCGGCACAGATACGCAGTATTTT
TRBJ1-4 TRBV2 once . CASIRDRSNEKLFF TGTGCCAGCATCCGCGACAGGTCTAATGAAAAACTGTTTTTT
TRBJ1-5 TRBV5-1 . . CASSLSWGREQPQHF TGCGCCAGCAGCTTGTCGTGGGGGCGCGAACAGCCCCAGCATTTT
TRBJ1-3 TRBV6-5 . . CASAGGPGNTIYF TGTGCCTCGGCCGGGGGTCCTGGAAACACCATATATTTT
TRBJ2-5 TRBV27 . . CASSETTTKETQYF TGTGCCAGCAGCGAAACCACTACGAAAGAGACCCAGTACTTC
TRBJ1-5 TRBV18 . . CASSPVRSNQPQHF TGTGCCAGCTCACCGGTACGGAGCAATCAGCCCCAGCATTTT
TRBJ1-1 TRBV30 . TRBD1 CAWDRDIMDTEAFF TGTGCCTGGGACAGGGACATAATGGACACTGAAGCTTTCTTT
TRBJ1-5 TRBV4-1 . . CASSQRAVTGGNQPQHF TGCGCCAGCAGCCAAAGGGCAGTCACGGGGGGCAATCAGCCCCAGCATTTT
TRBJ2-1 TRBV18 . TRBD1 CASSLGTEIYNEQFF TGTGCCAGCTCACTCGGGACAGAGATTTACAATGAGCAGTTCTTC
TRBJ2-3 TRBV19 . TRBD1 CASSPTGESTDTQYF TGTGCCAGTTCCCCGACAGGGGAAAGCACAGATACGCAGTATTTT
TRBJ2-7 TRBV7-2 . TRBD1 CASSPDRGPYEQYF TGTGCCAGCAGCCCCGACAGGGGGCCCTACGAGCAGTACTTC
TRBJ2-7 TRBV2 . . CASSRPLRSSYEQYF TGTGCCAGCAGCCGACCGTTACGGAGCTCCTACGAGCAGTACTTC
TRBJ1-1 TRBV10-3 . . CAISESTRVNTEAFF TGTGCCATCAGTGAGTCGACTCGAGTGAACACTGAAGCTTTCTTT
TRBJ2-1 TRBV7-9 . . CASSSPEFYEQFF TGTGCCAGCAGCTCACCGGAGTTCTATGAGCAGTTCTTC
TRBJ1-1 TRBV6-1 once . CASSETRRDTEAFF TGTGCCAGCAGTGAAACCCGCAGGGACACTGAAGCTTTCTTT
TRBJ2-3 TRBV19 . . CASSLPGGGTDTQYF TGTGCCAGTAGCTTGCCTGGAGGGGGCACAGATACGCAGTATTTT